These 11 T cell receptor beta chains share one sample of origin, sequenced in a study of blood T cell repertoires in COVID-19. Measured with immunoSEQ multiplex PCR; TCRdb has only the in-frame clones, and not every one. The sample records 450,000 or so clones, over 85% being singletons. Input material: peripheral blood. The receptor set was obtained from a man in his late teens or twenties with COVID-19, enrolled during active disease.

This clone occurred once. The chain recombines TRBV2 with TRBJ1-5; D call uncertain. The CDR3 loop spans 12 amino acids. Trimming stripped 6 bases from V and 3 bases from J, with 6 bases between. Germline CDR1 and CDR2: SNHLY and FYNNEI. CDR3 coding DNA: TGTGCCAGCAGCGGGGACAATCAGCCCCAGCATTTT. This translates into CASSGDNQPQHF.

The V gene is TRBV20-1, the J gene TRBJ1-2, with D tentatively TRBD1 (5 bases). Deletions cut 5 bases from V and 4 bases from J, with 8 bases between. The germline V gene encodes CDR1 DFQATT and CDR2 SNEGSKA (reference sequence). The CDR3 sequence is 11 residues long. CDR3 amino acids: CSAGTSYGYTF. CDR3 sequence (DNA): TGCAGTGCTGGGACTTCCTATGGCTACACCTTC.

The chain has TRBV6-6 and TRBJ2-1; a weak D match, TRBD2 (6 bases). The germline V gene encodes CDR1 MNHNY and CDR2 SVGAGI (reference sequence). V lost 6 bases, J lost 4 bases, and 19 bases lay in between. CDR3 length: 16 amino acids. The CDR3 DNA sequence: TGTGCCAGCAGCCCCCCCGGTAGCGGCAGTTACAATGAGCAGTTCTTC. As protein: CASSPPGSGSYNEQFF.

In its sample, this clone was seen once. The chain links TRBV7-9 to TRBJ2-7; a possible D gene is TRBD1 (7 bases). Germline-derived CDR1 and CDR2 are SEHNR and FQNEAQ (reference sequence). Trimming removed 4 bases at V and 5 bases at J, with 15 bases between. The CDR3 covers 14 residues. CDR3 protein: CASSSTGSGHEQYF. The CDR3 DNA follows: TGTGCCAGCAGCTCGACAGGGAGCGGGCACGAGCAGTACTTC. Filled out from reference TRBV7-9 and TRBJ2-7, the complete variable domain reads DTGVSQNPRHKITKRGQNVTFRCDPISEHNRLYWYRQTLGQGPEFLTYFQNEAQLEKSRLLSDRFSAERPKGSFSTLEIQRTEQGDSAMYLCASSSTGSGHEQYFGPGTRLTVT.

The chain couples TRBV27 to TRBJ2-7; 11 bases are shared with TRBD2. This CDR3 has 16 amino acids. V lost 0 bases to trimming and J lost 0 bases; unmatched junction nucleotides: 1. The V gene's germline CDR1 is MNHEY and CDR2 SMNVEV (reference sequence). CDR3 DNA sequence: TGTGCCAGCAGTTTATCGGGACTAGCGGCCTCCTACGAGCAGTACTTC. Protein product: CASSLSGLAASYEQYF.

V is TRBV21-1 and J is TRBJ2-5; the D call of TRBD1 is as the table states it, not checked on the DNA. TRBV21-1 counts as a pseudogene. There are 14 residues in the CDR3. DNA for the CDR3: TGTGCCAGCAGGAGGGACAGGGGCCCAGAGACCCAGTACTTC. Protein sequence: CASRRDRGPETQYF.

Written as DNA, the CDR3 is TGCAGCGTTGAAGTCATTGGGGGGGAGTACGAGCAGTACTTC. Protein sequence: CSVEVIGGEYEQYF. The chain uses TRBV29-1 and TRBJ2-7, with 7 bases fitting TRBD2. CDR1 is SQVTM and CDR2 is ANQGSEA in the germline V gene. The trim removed 1 base at V and 4 bases at J, leaving 7 bases unmatched. The CDR3 is 14 residues long.

The rearrangement links TRBV7-2 to TRBJ2-7, with 7 bases that match TRBD2. The CDR3 sequence is 15 residues long. V shed 5 bases and J 0 bases; nucleotides not matched to a gene: 7. Germline CDR1 is SGHTA and CDR2 is FQGNSA. In nucleotides, the CDR3 is TGTGCCAGCAGCCTCCTGGGGGGGAGCTCCTACGAGCAGTACTTC. Its translation: CASSLLGGSSYEQYF.

V gene TRBV27 combines with J gene TRBJ2-7; D gene ambiguous. CDR1 and CDR2 (germline): MNHEY, SMNVEV (reference sequence). V was trimmed by 0 bases and J by 0 bases, leaving 9 bases between them. This CDR3 comprises 15 residues. CDR3 sequence reads: CASSLSEPSSYEQYF. DNA for the CDR3: TGTGCCAGCAGTTTATCCGAACCGAGCTCCTACGAGCAGTACTTC.

This sequence joins TRBV4-1 and TRBJ1-1; no definite D call. Trimming pared 0 bases from V and 3 bases from J, leaving 8 bases between. The CDR3 has 14 amino acids. Germline loops: CDR1 MGHRA, CDR2 YSYEKL. The CDR3 nucleotides are TGCGCCAGCAGCCAAGAGGAGGGTTACACTGAAGCTTTCTTT. It translates to CASSQEEGYTEAFF.

The V and J genes are TRBV3-1 (or the pseudogene TRBV3-2) and TRBJ2-7; a weak D match, TRBD2 (6 bases). The germline gives CDR1 LGHDT, CDR2 YNNKEL (reference sequence). Trimming shortened V by 4 bases and J by 3 bases, and 16 bases separated the two germline ends. CDR3 length equals 15 residues. CDR3 nucleotide sequence: TGTGCCAGCAGCCCGCGGGGAGGTGGTGGCTACGAGCAGTACTTC. Protein: CASSPRGGGGYEQYF.